Included here is one T cell receptor beta chain sequence, with context. The V and J ends lost 3 bases and 6 bases, in that order; junction bases with no gene match: 5. Germline values: CDR1 GTSNPN, CDR2 SVGIG (reference sequence). The CDR3 is 13 residues long. Data came from immunoSEQ multiplex PCR; TCRdb stores just in-frame clones and leaves some out. The table has almost 85,000 clones, roughly 89% seen once. The data were taken from a study of blood T cell repertoires in COVID-19. Participants came from roughly 25 US areas, aged about 18 to 89 years. The sequence came from a woman in her forties or fifties with acute COVID-19. This sequence joins TRBV30 and TRBJ2-7, with 10 bases lining up with TRBD1. Input material: PBMCs or T cells enriched from blood (not recorded which). CDR3 residues: CAWSVTGGFEQYF. CDR3 nucleotide sequence: TGTGCCTGGAGCGTGACAGGGGGCTTCGAGCAGTACTTC.